Sequencing of this T cell receptor beta chain was carried out in a study of cytomegalovirus exposure and HLA in healthy donors. V dropped 6 bases and J dropped 2; count of bases not matched to a gene: 5. Germline V CDR1 and CDR2: MDHEN, SYDVKM. CDR3 length: 14 residues. Profiled with immunoSEQ multiplex PCR; TCRdb holds only in-frame clones, not every one. The sample shows 95,000 to 150,000 clones, around 90% of them seen only once. The receptor's source is a woman under 30 in good health and CMV-seronegative. The J gene is TRBJ2-7, the V gene TRBV28; 9 positions agree with TRBD2. The sequenced material came from PBMCs. The CDR3 sequence is CASRGGGAPYEQYF. Written as DNA, the CDR3 is TGTGCCAGCAGGGGCGGGGGGGCCCCCTACGAGCAGTACTTC.